This TCR beta chain emerged from a study of T cells expressing NK-cell markers. Across the study: Seven donors tested HCMV-seropositive and one tested seronegative among the eight sequenced.

TCRdb re-called the 5' RACE reads; every CDR3 protein appears as one record, without DNA. The sample has almost 450,000 distinct CDR3 sequences. The CDR3 runs to 14 residues. The V gene's germline CDR1 is SGHRS and CDR2 YFSETQ. V usage is TRBV5-1 and J usage is TRBJ1-5; the D call of TRBD1 rests on TCRdb alone, since no DNA is present to check it. Sequences were obtained from blood T cells: a sorted CD56 or NKG2C T cell subset, CD4+ or CD8+ T cells, or bulk PBMC T cells (not recorded which). The receptor's source is a woman between 18 and 70 years old in good health. The CDR3 protein is CASSQGGSNQPQHF.